This TCR beta chain was sequenced for a study of T-cell memory formation after mild COVID-19. This clonotype has just a few counts. One entry per CDR3 protein, called by TCRdb with MiXCR from the 5' RACE reads. This repertoire shows about 250,000 distinct CDR3 sequences, over 15% found once; its top ten account for more than 2%. Trimming removed 5 bases from V and 6 bases from J, with 19 bases in between. The CDR3 runs to 15 residues. Sequencing used PBMCs or a T cell subset sorted from them (not recorded which). This TCR was sampled from an adult woman who had mild COVID-19 (a few samples of this study predate the infection). Cell type and time point are not known. This rearrangement joins TRBV12-3 or TRBV12-4 to TRBJ1-1; D is unresolved. CDR3 DNA: TGTGCCAGCAGTCCCCGTGCCTCGGACTACCCTGAAGCTTTCTTT. Translation: CASSPRASDYPEAFF.